Presented here are 20 T cell receptor beta chains from one specimen sequenced in a study of CD8+ T cells in alopecia areata. TCR sequencing used cDNA made by reverse transcription of extracted RNA. Assay used: immunoSEQ multiplex PCR; TCRdb lists only in-frame clones, some missing. The sample consists of more than 200,000 clones, under 70% of them appearing once. Source: CD4+ T cells sorted from blood, taken at week 0. All receptors derive from a human donor with alopecia areata.

This clone appeared once. This chain connects TRBV27 to TRBJ2-3; no clear D gene. This CDR3 has 15 amino acids. Germline loops: CDR1 MNHEY, CDR2 SMNVEV (reference sequence). V lost 2 bases and J 0 bases, leaving 9 bases between the germline ends. The chain's CDR3 is CASSLELTSTDTQYF. In DNA form, the CDR3 reads TGTGCCAGCAGTTTAGAACTAACTAGCACAGATACGCAGTATTTT.

In nucleotides, the CDR3 is TGCGCCAGCAGCCAAGATCGAACATTCAATACGCAGTATTTT. Protein product: CASSQDRTFNTQYF. The chain joins TRBV4-3 to TRBJ2-3; D unresolved. Germline V lookup: CDR1 LGHNA, CDR2 YSLEER. The V end lost 0 bases, the J end lost 7 bases, and 11 bases lay between the germline ends. There are 14 residues in the CDR3.

The rearrangement uses TRBV5-1 and TRBJ1-4, with D perhaps matching TRBD1 (5 bases). The V gene lost 2 bases and the J gene lost 6 bases, with 8 bases spanning the gap. The CDR3 contains 13 residues. Germline V gene data show CDR1 as SGHRS and CDR2 as YFSETQ. The CDR3 region has the DNA TGCGCCAGCAGCTTTACGACAGATGAAAAACTGTTTTTT. It translates to CASSFTTDEKLFF.

CDR3 nucleotide sequence: TGCGCCAGCGGGGGACAGGGTCTCTCTGGGGCCAACGTCCTGACTTTC. It yields the protein CASGGQGLSGANVLTF. V gene TRBV5-1 combines with J gene TRBJ2-6; TRBD1 matches 9 bases. Per germline, CDR1 SGHRS and CDR2 YFSETQ. The CDR3 is 16 amino acids. V shed 7 bases, J shed 0 bases, and the junction held 5 bases outside the gene matches.

The chain joins TRBV5-6 to TRBJ2-5, with D maybe TRBD2 (5 bases). The V end was cut by 0 bases, the J end by 7 bases, with 19 bases between. There are 16 residues in the CDR3. Germline CDR1 reads SGHDT; CDR2 reads YYEEEE. CDR3 loop: CASSLGIEGRMVTQYF. CDR3 sequence (DNA): TGTGCCAGCAGCTTGGGGATTGAGGGAAGAATGGTGACCCAGTACTTC.

The genes are TRBV7-9 and TRBJ1-5; D is unclear. In germline, CDR1 is SEHNR, CDR2 FQNEAQ (reference sequence). V was shortened by 2 bases and J by 5 bases, with 7 bases between the two germline ends. The CDR3 contains 13 residues. CDR3 region: CASSLTSDQPQHF. The CDR3 DNA reads as TGTGCCAGCAGCTTAACCTCGGATCAGCCCCAGCATTTT.

This clone was seen more than once but under ten times. The chain carries TRBV7-2 and TRBJ2-2, with 7 positions matching TRBD1. CDR1 and CDR2 (germline): SGHTA, FQGNSA. The CDR3 contains 15 residues. Unmatched junction bases numbered 6, after V lost 2 bases and J lost 6 bases. CDR3 residues: CASSLFLGQAGELFF. The CDR3 coding sequence is TGTGCCAGCAGCTTATTCTTAGGACAGGCCGGGGAGCTGTTTTTT.

To note about this clone: This CDR3 is missing its conserved last phenylalanine or tryptophan, likely due to a read error. The DNA is left out, because the CDR3 cannot be placed on it with certainty; the CDR3 is given as TCRdb lists it. V is TRBV29-1 and J is TRBJ2-7; the tabulated D call, TRBD1, remains unverified against the DNA. 8 amino acids form the CDR3, both terminal residues included. Per germline, CDR1 SQVTM and CDR2 ANQGSEA. This CDR3 is CSVRGHGY.

The rearrangement uses TRBV29-1 and TRBJ1-1; TRBD1 aligns across 7 bases. This CDR3 has 13 amino acids. The V segment lost 7 bases and the J segment 5 bases; nucleotides outside the gene matches: 10. Germline assignment: CDR1 SQVTM and CDR2 ANQGSEA. As DNA, the CDR3 is TGCAGCGGGGGACAGTCGCTAGGGACTGAAGCTTTCTTT. Amino acid sequence: CSGGQSLGTEAFF.

Turning to this clone: This sample also contains other DNA sequences that code for the same CDR3. The J gene is TRBJ1-2, the V gene TRBV29-1; the match to TRBD1 covers 12 bases. The CDR3 runs 13 residues. CDR1 and CDR2 (germline): SQVTM, ANQGSEA. Losses at the gene ends were 7 bases for V and 8 bases for J; bases not matched to a gene: 8. The CDR3 DNA reads TGCAGCGCCACGGGACAGGGGGCGTGGGGCTACACCTTC. This codes for CSATGQGAWGYTF. The full variable domain, rest sourced from reference TRBV29-1 and TRBJ1-2, is SAVISQKPSRDICQRGTSLTIQCQVDSQVTMMFWYRQQPGQSLTLIATANQGSEATYESGFVIDKFPISRPNLTFSTLTVSNMSPEDSSIYLCSATGQGAWGYTFGSGTRLTVV.

The V and J genes are TRBV30 and TRBJ2-7; the D is unclear. This CDR3 is 14 amino acids long. Trimming stripped 2 bases from V and 3 bases from J, with 14 bases between. CDR1 and CDR2 (germline): GTSNPN, SVGIG (reference sequence). The CDR3 DNA reads as TGTGCCTGGAGTTACCCCGGGCAGTACTACGAGCAGTACTTC. Residues: CAWSYPGQYYEQYF.

The CDR3, as DNA: TGTGCCTGGACCTTAGGGGGTTATGGCAATCAGCCCCAGCATTTT. Protein sequence: CAWTLGGYGNQPQHF. The chain has TRBV30 and TRBJ1-5; weak D call: TRBD1 (6 bases). Germline CDR1 and CDR2: GTSNPN and SVGIG (reference sequence). Trimming cost V 4 bases and J 2 bases, with 15 bases left between them. The CDR3 covers 15 residues.

The chain links TRBV11-2 to TRBJ2-7; tentatively, D is TRBD1 or TRBD2 (5 bases each). The V end was cut by 7 bases, the J end by 1 base, with 14 bases between. Germline CDR1 and CDR2: SGHAT and FQNNGV. The CDR3 spans 14 residues. CDR3 residues: CASTLGRESYEQYF. Here the CDR3 DNA reads TGTGCCAGCACCCTGGGCAGGGAGTCCTACGAGCAGTACTTC.

This chain joins TRBV10-3 and TRBJ1-5, with D unclear. Trimming pared 3 bases from V and 3 bases from J, leaving 12 bases between. CDR1 is ENHRY and CDR2 is SYGVKD in the germline V gene. This CDR3 is 15 amino acids long. This chain's CDR3 is CAISDQQADNQPQHF. The CDR3 bases are TGTGCCATCAGTGACCAGCAAGCGGACAATCAGCCCCAGCATTTT.

This clone was counted between two and nine times. The V call is TRBV7-2, the J call TRBJ2-2; D ambiguous. V dropped 1 base and J dropped 0 bases, with 6 bases sitting between them. Germline CDR1 and CDR2: SGHTA and FQGNSA. This CDR3 comprises 15 residues. CDR3 residues: CASSLVRTNTGELFF. The CDR3 DNA reads as TGTGCCAGCAGCTTAGTCAGGACGAACACCGGGGAGCTGTTTTTT.

The J gene is TRBJ1-2, the V gene TRBV7-9, with D maybe TRBD1 (6 bases). CDR3 size: 16 residues. Germline CDR1 is SEHNR and CDR2 is FQNEAQ (reference sequence). V was shortened by 3 bases and J by 8 bases, with 22 bases between the two germline ends. The CDR3 nucleotides are TGTGCCAGCAGCTTTTCAACAACAGGGAGTGAAGGCGGCTACACCTTC. Translation: CASSFSTTGSEGGYTF.

This clone has a handful of counts. This chain connects TRBV29-1 to TRBJ2-2; either TRBD1 or TRBD2 may supply D (6 bases each). V was cut by 4 bases and J by 3 bases, with 12 bases left in between. The CDR3 is 14 amino acids. CDR1 SQVTM and CDR2 ANQGSEA come from the germline V gene. The CDR3 bases are TGCAGCGTTGGTCGGGGGCTGGACACCGGGGAGCTGTTTTTT. This encodes CSVGRGLDTGELFF.

The gene calls are TRBV10-3 and TRBJ2-1, with D perhaps being TRBD1 or TRBD2 (5 bases each). Germline values: CDR1 ENHRY, CDR2 SYGVKD. CDR3 length: 14 amino acids. Trimming removed 5 bases from V and 5 bases from J, with 13 bases in between. The CDR3 bases are TGTGCCATCAGTCCCGGGACCCGAAACAATGAGCAGTTCTTC. It is translated as CAISPGTRNNEQFF.

This clone occurred a few times. The rearrangement joins TRBV2 to TRBJ2-5; D uncertain. The V end was cut by 2 bases, the J end by 9 bases, with 19 bases between. Germline loops: CDR1 SNHLY, CDR2 FYNNEI. This CDR3 is 15 amino acids long. The CDR3, as DNA: TGTGCCAGCAGTGAAAGTCGGGCCTACCTTGGGGCCCAGTACTTC. This codes for CASSESRAYLGAQYF.

The chain uses TRBV27 and TRBJ1-2; D remains ambiguous. Trimming took off 6 bases at V and 3 bases at J, with 17 bases between the two ends. The CDR3 is 15 residues long. Germline-derived CDR1 and CDR2 are MNHEY and SMNVEV (reference sequence). CDR3 coding DNA: TGTGCCAGCAGCCTCGGAGTCCATGGGCACTATGGCTACACCTTC. Encoded protein: CASSLGVHGHYGYTF.